This TCR beta chain was identified during a study of early T cells in non-severe SARS-CoV-2 infection. On the study more broadly: Sequenced material consisted of bulk RNA (from unsorted whole blood), and chains were unpaired.

Attachment of unique molecular identifiers to individual cDNA molecules was performed. From the 5' RACE reads, TCRdb called clonotypes with MiXCR, one entry per CDR3 protein. The sample shows 75,000 to 100,000 distinct CDR3 sequences, around a sixth of them seen only once. There are a few counts of this clonotype. What it binds is unknown. The CDR3 is made up of 17 amino acids. V lost 0 bases to trimming and J lost 2 bases; unmatched junction nucleotides: 9. CDR1 and CDR2 (germline): LNHNV, YYDKDF (reference sequence). General observations from the study: VDJdb matching skewed toward anti-spike CD8 responses, missing private and CD4 specificities.

The sequence came from an adult who was a healthcare worker with PCR-confirmed SARS-CoV-2 infection or an uninfected control (not recorded which). V and J are TRBV15 and TRBJ2-7, with 8 bases identical to TRBD1. The sample consisted of whole blood. The CDR3 DNA sequence: TGTGCCACCAGCAGAGAACTCCGGGGGACAGGCGCCTACGAGCAGTACTTC. This codes for CATSRELRGTGAYEQYF.